This T cell receptor beta chain came from a study of blood T cell repertoires in COVID-19. Whole-study context: The origin of the acute and convalescent COVID-19 samples was the United States, Italy and Spain.

The germline V and J ends were trimmed by 3 bases and 0 bases, with 10 bases remaining between them. CDR1 and CDR2 from the germline V gene are SGDLS and YYNGEE. The CDR3 extends over 14 amino acids. Original processing notes: Amplified reference gene primers provided the basis for estimating nucleated cell counts. Data came from immunoSEQ multiplex PCR; TCRdb stores just in-frame clones and leaves some out. From that table come the V and J calls and clone size; the DNA was used to work out D and trimming. The sample has about 360,000 clones, 85% to 90% seen once; the top ten hold around 3%. This chain joins TRBV9 and TRBJ2-7, with D perhaps TRBD1 (5 bases). The sequenced sample was peripheral blood. The receptor was isolated from a human donor in a cohort sampled during active COVID-19. In nucleotides, the CDR3 is TGTGCCAGCAGCGCGCTCGACAGCTCCTACGAGCAGTACTTC. It yields the protein CASSALDSSYEQYF.